The sequence of this T cell receptor beta chain was determined in a study of T-cell reconstitution after alpha-beta-depleted transplantation in children. Molecular barcoding with unique molecular identifiers was used for the TCRbeta library. TCRdb re-called the PCR reads through MiXCR, storing one row per CDR3 protein. The sample records some 290,000 distinct CDR3 sequences, roughly 25% being singletons. This clonotype was detected a few times. After removal of 5 bases from V and 3 bases from J, the junction contained 7 bases not matched to a gene. The CDR3 is 15 residues long. Germline CDR1 SGHVS, CDR2 FNYEAQ.

The material was PBMCs, mostly from graft donor cells, obtained 180 days after TCRalphabeta/CD19-depleted stem cell transplant. The sequence came from a male patient between 5 and 17 years old who had a stem cell transplant for acute lymphoblastic leukemia, so the T cells may come from the graft donor. The chain combines TRBV7-6 with TRBJ2-1; 7 nucleotides align to TRBD2. CDR3 loop: CASSTLADLYNEQFF. The DNA for the CDR3 is TGTGCCAGCAGCACCCTAGCGGACCTCTACAATGAGCAGTTCTTC.